This T cell receptor (beta chain) was captured in a study of T cells in Graves' hyperthyroidism and ophthalmopathy (dated by TCRdb to between 2017 and 2020). For the wider study: Peripheral blood was collected at initial diagnosis, before any treatment. A discovery cohort of about 96 patients, roughly 45 with Graves' ophthalmopathy and approximately 57 with stable Graves' hyperthyroidism, was used to find distinguishing TCR V-J signatures. Whether ophthalmopathy could be predicted prospectively was tested in an independent validation cohort made up of 18 hyperthyroidism patients plus 17 patients who later progressed to ophthalmopathy. The 100 or so discovery patients were divided at random into training and test sets in a 7:3 ratio. In addition, the study compared T-cell repertoires in thyroid tissue and in blood from roughly six Graves' hyperthyroidism patients. After sampling, hyperthyroidism patients received methimazole starting at 30 mg daily, and ophthalmopathy patients received high-dose intravenous methylprednisolone. TCR Vbeta CDR3 sequencing of approximately 140 peripheral blood samples (approximately 44 ophthalmopathy, about 75 hyperthyroidism and 17 progressor patients) is reported in the paper. Study-wide conclusions, independent of this receptor: Most expanded thyroid clonotypes (frequency above 0.001) were also detected in blood, suggesting blood repertoires may reflect thyroid immune responses. In validation, progression to ophthalmopathy was predicted by the model with 65% to 71% sensitivity and roughly 76% specificity, a median of approximately 6.5 months before onset. Sample size was not statistically predetermined, and blinding of investigators to group allocation was not performed. In cross-validation, a model built on a 13 V-J signature told ophthalmopathy apart from stable hyperthyroidism with under 90% sensitivity and roughly 81% specificity, and in testing the same model reached 80%/75%.

Hyperthyroidism patients were newly diagnosed, with disease duration under 2 months, and aged 18 to 65 years. Exclusion was applied to patients with uncontrolled infections, other autoimmune diseases, pregnancy or lactation. Diagnoses were established on the basis of clinical symptoms, serum thyroxine and TRAb, thyroid ultrasound, and orbital computed tomography. For progressor patients, blood was drawn at the first diagnosis of hyperthyroidism, before any ophthalmopathy symptoms had appeared. PBMCs were separated from over 9 ml of fresh peripheral blood using Ficoll-Paque density gradient centrifugation. Progressor patients were initially diagnosed with Graves' hyperthyroidism and developed ophthalmopathy during follow-up. Total RNA was extracted with Trizol reagent, and quality was checked on an Agilent 2100 Bioanalyzer. This clonotype came up many times. Its antigen remains unidentified. No per-base quality is available; no much larger clone lies one base away.

The cysteine opens and the phenylalanine closes a CDR3 of 14 amino acids. CDR3 DNA is the only sequence kept; it has 42 bases, read in frame from the first base. V is pared back by 2 bases and J by 5 bases, with 10 bases lying between the germline termini. CDR1 SGHTA and CDR2 FQGNSA were looked up in the germline V gene. The TCR beta CDR3 regions were amplified from the RNA transcripts. The TCR CDR3 was subjected to a first round of RT-PCR using the HTBI primer set and the Qiagen OneStep RT-PCR kit. Libraries were constructed in a second round of multiplex PCR, after which size selection and purification were carried out. Sequencing of the libraries was done on an Illumina HiSeq2000 using paired-end 100 bp reads. The authors' analysis ran thus. SOAPnuke was used to process the raw data, with reads discarded if the reads contained adapters or uncalled bases, had a mean Phred below 15, or lacked an exact constant-primer or identifier match. High-quality paired reads were merged with COPE v1.2.5, and unique nucleotide sequences were defined as clonotypes. Clonotypes were aligned to IMGT TRBV, TRBD and TRBJ reference segments using MiTCR v1.1. Analysis was restricted to V-J combinations with a frequency above 0.0001, which covered 98% to 99.2% of repertoires. A TCS score was defined as the ratio of F50 (clonal expansion) to E x V (chaos), with BLOSUM62-based TCRdist applied between CDR3 peptides within each V-J. Welch's t-statistics and random forest reduced some 510 V-J features to about 12, which were used in a naive Bayes classifier (R e1071). The public reads were reprocessed in TCRdb via fastp at Q25 and MiXCR, keeping in-frame beta chains. Duplicate CDR3 protein sequences are folded into a single record with the most common DNA and genes. These V and J calls originate from TCRdb's pipeline instead of the authors' own analysis. For this sample the table gives some 250,000 distinct CDR3 sequences, of which approximately 14% were detected only once. More than 10% of the sample lies in the top ten.

What was sequenced was blood. Recombination joined TRBV7-2 with TRBJ2-1; a tentative D match to TRBD1 spans 6 bases. The receptor's source is a woman aged 40-49 years with Graves' hyperthyroidism that later progressed to Graves' ophthalmopathy. CDR3 sequence: CASSLRQGNNEQFF. The sequenced DNA is TGTGCCAGCAGCTTAAGGCAGGGGAACAATGAGCAGTTCTTC.